This record covers a single T cell receptor (beta chain). The sample is drawn from a study of blood T cells in healthy people across ages. Study-wide background: In model experiments, template switching was able to capture about one barcoded beta molecule for every two T cells that were present.

Next came a second PCR, run for about 7 to 12 cycles, which used a sample-barcoded 5' primer along with a J-beta primer mix. Via MiXCR, TCRdb re-called the 5' RACE reads, giving one row per CDR3 protein. The sample includes a few hundred thousand distinct CDR3 sequences, roughly a quarter of them seen just once. The sample was also reused in another study, on T cells of mothers and their children. That source notes: Using approximately 1.5 ug per 15 ul, all extracted RNA underwent cDNA synthesis.

Material for sequencing was blood. This TCR came from a boy younger than 10 in good health.

This chain's CDR3 is CSAMKAGETQYF. DNA of the CDR3: TGCAGTGCAATGAAGGCGGGGGAGACCCAGTACTTC. The V call is TRBV20-1, the J call TRBJ2-5; tentative D call: TRBD2 (6 bases). V shed 6 bases and J shed 5 bases, with 13 bases lying between them. This CDR3 comprises 12 residues. Germline lookup yields CDR1 DFQATT and CDR2 SNEGSKA (reference sequence).